The 19 T cell receptor beta chains below were found in one sample sequenced in a study of T cell repertoires in cytomegalovirus infection (dated by TCRdb to about 2019). Sequenced using an Illumina HiSeq 1500. TCRdb trimmed the raw reads at Q25, called clones with MiXCR and kept productive beta chains. Every CDR3 protein is listed once, alongside the most common genes and DNA of its rows. In all, the sample holds roughly 200,000 distinct CDR3 sequences, and approximately 9.6% of those were seen once. Clones ranked in the top ten supply about 4.6% of the sample. What was sequenced was PBMCs. These receptors were collected from a human donor in good health (CMV status not recorded). Some clones in this sample may be carry-over from other donors' samples.

This clonotype was picked up a small number of times. This chain uses TRBV2 with TRBJ1-1; 7 bases line up with TRBD1. The CDR3 is 17 amino acids. CDR1 and CDR2 (germline): SNHLY, FYNNEI. The J segment lost 3 bases and the V segment lost 3 bases, leaving 13 bases of the junction unmatched. The CDR3 DNA reads as TGTGCCAGCAGTGATGTACAGGGGATCGGGATTTACACTGAAGCTTTCTTT. As protein: CASSDVQGIGIYTEAFF.

Of note for this clonotype: One base away lies a much larger clone, so this may be a sequencing read error. This chain uses TRBV7-2 with TRBJ1-2, with a weak D call TRBD1 (6 bases). Trimming removed 5 bases from V and 5 bases from J, with 21 bases in between. CDR1 SGHTA and CDR2 FQGNSA come from the germline V gene. The CDR3 has 16 residues. The CDR3 bases are TGTGCCAGCAGCGCCACTCACTTGACAGGAGTATATGGCTACACCTTC. Its translation: CASSATHLTGVYGYTF.

The sample holds many counts of this clonotype. The chain employs TRBV29-1 and TRBJ2-3; 9 bases align to TRBD2. Germline values: CDR1 SQVTM, CDR2 ANQGSEA. V dropped 1 base and J dropped 6; count of bases not matched to a gene: 5. There are 14 residues in the CDR3. CDR3 bases: TGCAGCGTTGAAGGGCTAGCGGGAAGTGATACGCAGTATTTT. It encodes CSVEGLAGSDTQYF.

Comments on this clonotype: The conserved closing phenylalanine or tryptophan is absent in this CDR3, likely reflecting a read error. The CDR3 DNA sequence: TGTGCCAGCAGCTTAAAAGGTCACCAGGGGAACAATTCACCCCTCCACTTG. Its translation: CASSLKGHQGNNSPLHL. V is TRBV7-8 and J is TRBJ1-6; the D gene is possibly TRBD1 (6 bases). Trimming left V 2 bases short and J 7 bases short, with 18 bases between. Germline V CDR1 and CDR2: SGHVS, FQNEAQ. This CDR3 contains 17 residues.

This clonotype occurred many times. The gene calls are TRBV7-2 and TRBJ1-1, with D unresolved. Germline CDR1 is SGHTA and CDR2 is FQGNSA. The CDR3 runs to 14 residues. Trimming cost V 4 bases and J 0 bases, with 9 bases left between them. The CDR3: CASSYVKMNTEAFF. CDR3 nucleotide sequence: TGTGCCAGCAGCTATGTAAAAATGAACACTGAAGCTTTCTTT.

The sample holds many counts of this clonotype. V and J are TRBV7-9 and TRBJ2-1; 10 bases map to TRBD2. Germline V gene data show CDR1 as SEHNR and CDR2 as FQNEAQ (reference sequence). V lost 5 bases to trimming and J lost 9 bases; unmatched junction nucleotides: 13. The CDR3 is 16 amino acids. The CDR3 nucleotides read TGTGCCAGCAGCCCGCGGAGGGTAGCGGGAGGAGGTGAGCAGTTCTTC. Translation gives CASSPRRVAGGGEQFF.

This clonotype was observed at least ten times. The chain recombines TRBV10-3 with TRBJ2-1; 7 positions agree with TRBD1. The germline gives CDR1 ENHRY, CDR2 SYGVKD. The CDR3 spans 14 residues. After removal of 6 bases from V and 9 bases from J, the junction contained 11 bases not matched to a gene. DNA of the CDR3: TGTGCCATCAGGAGGGAGACAGGGAAGGGTGAGCAGTTCTTC. Residues: CAIRRETGKGEQFF.

The chain carries TRBV19 and TRBJ2-1, with a weak D call TRBD2 (6 bases). Trimming shortened V by 5 bases and J by 3 bases, and 8 bases separated the two germline ends. Germline lookup yields CDR1 LNHDA and CDR2 SQIVND (reference sequence). This CDR3 region has 13 residues. The CDR3 sequence: CASSADYYNEQFF. CDR3 DNA sequence: TGTGCCAGTAGTGCGGACTACTACAATGAGCAGTTCTTC.

V and J are TRBV7-2 and TRBJ1-1; 7 nucleotides match TRBD1. Trimming cost V 7 bases and J 5 bases; bases outside gene matches: 10. This CDR3 region has 14 residues. The V gene's germline CDR1 is SGHTA and CDR2 FQGNSA. In DNA form, the CDR3 reads TGTGCCAGCACCGCGACAGGGTCGGGGACTGAAGCTTTCTTT. This gives the protein CASTATGSGTEAFF.

This clonotype was seen a few times. The rearrangement links TRBV5-4 to TRBJ2-7; 10 positions agree with TRBD1. CDR3 length: 14 amino acids. CDR1 and CDR2 (germline): SGHNT, YYREEE (reference sequence). V dropped 4 bases and J dropped 6; count of bases not matched to a gene: 7. CDR3 sequence (DNA): TGTGCCAGCAGCCGAGACGGGACAGGGGCCGAGCAGTACTTC. Translated, it gives CASSRDGTGAEQYF.

This clonotype was seen ten or more times. This CDR3 is CASSWGDGGYGYTF. CDR3 nucleotide sequence: TGTGCCAGCAGCTGGGGGGACGGAGGCTATGGCTACACCTTC. V usage is TRBV28 and J usage is TRBJ1-2; maybe TRBD1 (5 bases). V was cut by 6 bases and J by 4 bases, with 15 bases left in between. CDR3 size: 14 residues. Germline CDR1 is MDHEN and CDR2 is SYDVKM.

This clonotype was seen repeatedly, ten times or more. The chain couples TRBV6-6 to TRBJ2-3; D is unresolved. V lost 6 bases and J 1 base, leaving 11 bases between the germline ends. This CDR3 has 14 amino acids. Germline V gene data show CDR1 as MNHNY and CDR2 as SVGAGI (reference sequence). CDR3 sequence reads: CASRTSKGTDTQYF. The CDR3 nucleotides are TGTGCCAGCAGGACCTCCAAAGGCACAGATACGCAGTATTTT.

The rearrangement uses TRBV5-4 and TRBJ1-1; 7 nucleotides align to TRBD1. J gave up 0 bases and V 4 bases, and 6 bases lay outside the gene matches. Per germline, CDR1 SGHNT and CDR2 YYREEE (reference sequence). This CDR3 contains 15 residues. This CDR3 reads CASSGGDSVNTEAFF. The CDR3 DNA reads as TGTGCCAGCAGCGGGGGGGACAGTGTGAACACTGAAGCTTTCTTT. Full variable domain (outside the CDR3, taken from reference TRBV5-4 and TRBJ1-1): ETGVTQSPTHLIKTRGQQVTLRCSSQSGHNTVSWYQQALGQGPQFIFQYYREEENGRGNFPPRFSGLQFPNYSSELNVNALELDDSALYLCASSGGDSVNTEAFFGQGTRLTVV.

This clonotype was counted ten times or more. The chain recombines TRBV12-3 or TRBV12-4 with TRBJ1-1, with D perhaps matching TRBD1 (6 bases). V was shortened by 6 bases and J by 1 base, with 15 bases between the two germline ends. The CDR3 totals 15 residues. The CDR3 loop is CASSPNRGQNTEAFF. In DNA form, the CDR3 reads TGTGCCAGCAGCCCAAACCGGGGGCAGAACACTGAAGCTTTCTTT.

At least ten counts were recorded for this clonotype. J is TRBJ2-1 and V is TRBV7-3, with a possible D match to TRBD2 (6 bases). V shed 3 bases and J shed 7 bases, with 25 bases lying between them. The germline V gene has CDR1 SGHTA and CDR2 FQGTGA. This CDR3 comprises 18 residues. CDR3 bases: TGTGCCAGCAGCTTCTCCTCTTGGGTTAGCGGATCAAAGAATGAGCAGTTCTTC. It is translated as CASSFSSWVSGSKNEQFF.

This clonotype came up many times. The rearrangement joins TRBV6-1 to TRBJ2-2; possible D gene TRBD2, 5 bases. Per germline, CDR1 MNHNS and CDR2 SASEGT. The CDR3 consists of 15 residues. V lost 0 bases, J lost 5 bases, and 10 bases lay in between. The CDR3 DNA reads TGTGCCAGCAGTGAAGCCCCAACTAGAACCGGGGAGCTGTTTTTT. Its protein product is CASSEAPTRTGELFF.

This clonotype was counted ten times or more. The CDR3, as DNA: TGTGCCAGCAGTTCGGGAGGGGGTAGGACCGGGGAGCTGTTTTTT. Amino acids: CASSSGGGRTGELFF. This sequence joins TRBV7-8 and TRBJ2-2; 8 nucleotides align to TRBD2. This CDR3 comprises 15 residues. V gave up 6 bases and J gave up 5 bases; unmatched junction bases: 8. Germline V gives CDR1 SGHVS, CDR2 FQNEAQ.

This clonotype was detected ten times or more. The chain carries TRBV7-2 and TRBJ2-4; a possible D gene is TRBD1 (6 bases). The CDR3 runs to 15 residues. The V gene's germline CDR1 is SGHTA and CDR2 FQGNSA. V was cut by 1 base and J by 6 bases, with 13 bases left in between. The chain's CDR3 is CASSLVTGPGNIQYF. For the CDR3, the DNA is TGTGCCAGCAGCTTAGTTACAGGGCCGGGAAACATTCAGTACTTC.

There are a few counts of this clonotype. The chain has TRBV2 and TRBJ1-1, with 7 bases fitting TRBD1. J lost 3 bases, V lost 4 bases, and 2 bases had no gene match. CDR1 is SNHLY, CDR2 FYNNEI, per germline. This CDR3 has 13 residues. For the CDR3, the DNA is TGTGCCAGCAGTGTTCAGGGGGACACTGAAGCTTTCTTT. Its translation: CASSVQGDTEAFF.